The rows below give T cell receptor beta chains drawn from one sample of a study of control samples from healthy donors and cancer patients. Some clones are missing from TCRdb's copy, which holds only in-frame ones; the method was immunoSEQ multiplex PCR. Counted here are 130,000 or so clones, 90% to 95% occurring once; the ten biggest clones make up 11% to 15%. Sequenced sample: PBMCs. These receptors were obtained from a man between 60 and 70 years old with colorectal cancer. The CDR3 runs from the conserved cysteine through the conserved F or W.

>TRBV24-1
CATSGKGLGYGYTF
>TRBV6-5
CASSPGGVQPQHF
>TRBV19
CASSQPGQGSYNEQFF
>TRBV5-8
CASSYPQGGAFF
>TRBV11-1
CASSKLSDTQYF
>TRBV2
CASSEGRGEPQHF
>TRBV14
CASSPQRQGLWDTEAFF
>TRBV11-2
CASSPGQGSWGTQYF
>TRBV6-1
CASSERMTDSYNEQFF
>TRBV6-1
CASSEAQWDRASGTQYF
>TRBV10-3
CAISDQSTGFNTEAFF
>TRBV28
CASSPRTGVNSPLHF
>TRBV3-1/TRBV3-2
CASSQSGRGLYEQYF
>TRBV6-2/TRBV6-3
CASSYSITSGAPDTQYF
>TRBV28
CASSFQNYGYTF
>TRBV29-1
CSVGQLNTEAFF
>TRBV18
CASSPRDGTDTQYF
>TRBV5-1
CASSQGGDEKLFF
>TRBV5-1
CASSSLAGNYNEQFF
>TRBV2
CASSEGKGLNSPLHF
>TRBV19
CASSITSPTYEQYF
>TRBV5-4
CASSPGSYGYTF
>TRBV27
CASSLSGGNYGYTF
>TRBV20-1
CSASQETQYF
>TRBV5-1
CASSLNGGNTGELFF
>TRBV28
CASSPTGGGTEAFF
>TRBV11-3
CASSLIWGTEAFF
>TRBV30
CAWTPGANYGYTF